A selection of T cell receptor beta chains follows, all from one sample in a study of a mutant IDH1 vaccine in newly diagnosed glioma. Their cognate antigens are unknown. The protocol was immunoSEQ multiplex PCR, while the TCRdb copy is restricted to in-frame clones and leaves out a portion. The repertoire holds around 42,000 clones, with 70% to 90% as singletons. Source: PBMCs, taken from a glioma patient whose treatment included an IDH1 peptide vaccine. The origin of the receptors is a man aged 35 to 55 with glioma. Each CDR3 is given with its conserved first and last residue. The order of the fields is CDR3 length, V gene, CDR3 protein.

17,TRBV7-2,CASSRLGGGRRGGEQFF
16,TRBV6-6,CASRYRGTSVEDTQYF
12,TRBV28,CASSPKWTEAFF
16,TRBV7-8,CASTRATGLSNQPQHF
14,TRBV7-2,CASSETVLNQPQHF
15,TRBV4-1,CASRSGQGGSYEQYF
14,TRBV7-2,CASSPLEGRHQQYF
14,TRBV9,CASSGSGGLSGYTF
14,TRBV11-2,CASSLGDRVPEAFF
16,TRBV28,CASSIYRGTAGEKLFF
11,TRBV18,CASSPQETQYF
14,TRBV6-4,CASRMGSSYNEQFF
14,TRBV5-1,CASGKGGYTDTQYF
14,TRBV7-2,CASTPTSWVNEQFF
14,TRBV19,CASSATGRGYGYTF
12,TRBV28,CASSLLNTEAFF
15,TRBV27,CASSGGIYSNQPQHF
15,TRBV10-3,CAISESANMNTEAFF
12,TRBV12-5,CASGANQETQYF
14,TRBV9,CASSVTGGTGELFF
13,TRBV5-1,CASSLGDRDGYTF
14,TRBV19,CASSRSASEGTQYF
13,TRBV5-1,CASSLSQYNEQFF
15,TRBV28,CASSLPAGGSDTQYF
12,TRBV6-6,CASRNGGFGYTF
15,TRBV4-1,CASSQGQGDGETQYF
14,TRBV7-2,CASSLGPFAGEQYF
16,TRBV9,CASSVPMTRSQETQYF
14,TRBV19,CASSIESSWDEQYF
17,TRBV2,CASSEAGGSRSVETQYF
15,TRBV18,CASSPFGQVNTEAFF
16,TRBV27,CASSETLTPRSEKLFF
16,TRBV25-1,CASSEPNQGSGSPLHF
16,TRBV29-1,CSVARDVDSGANVLTF
15,TRBV19,CASSMASERTGELFF
15,TRBV4-1,CASSQISRGNQPQHF
15,TRBV5-1,CASSLEGGRIYEQYF
13,TRBV9,CASSVARTGGYTF
15,TRBV9,CASNGGGTRTDTQYF
13,TRBV14,CASSQELRGEQFF
14,TRBV19,CASSQGRTNQPQHF
15,TRBV11-2,CASSLTTSASYEQYF